These 13 T cell receptor beta chains were sequenced from one sample in a study of blood T cell repertoires in COVID-19. The table came from immunoSEQ multiplex PCR; TCRdb's copy has only in-frame clones and leaves some out. The data hold about 220,000 clones, with about four fifths observed a single time. Sequenced material: peripheral blood. These receptors were taken from a woman in her twenties or thirties who had recovered from COVID-19.

The chain employs TRBV27 and TRBJ2-7; no reliable D call. V was clipped by 3 bases and J by 2 bases, with 11 bases between them. The CDR3 extends over 14 amino acids. Germline V gives CDR1 MNHEY, CDR2 SMNVEV (reference sequence). The DNA of the CDR3 is TGTGCCAGCAGTTTGAGCAGGTTCACCTACGAGCAGTACTTC. Amino acid sequence: CASSLSRFTYEQYF.

This clone appeared a few times. The chain has TRBV30 and TRBJ2-2; 10 bases are a match to TRBD1. After removal of 4 bases from V and 3 bases from J, the junction contained 5 bases not matched to a gene. CDR3 length equals 15 residues. The V gene's germline CDR1 is GTSNPN and CDR2 SVGIG (reference sequence). The CDR3 loop is CAWTRTGGDTGELFF. The CDR3 DNA sequence: TGTGCCTGGACACGGACAGGGGGGGACACCGGGGAGCTGTTTTTT.

CDR3 sequence reads: CASSFEADGTQYF. CDR3 nucleotides: TGCGCCAGCAGCTTTGAAGCTGATGGGACCCAGTACTTC. The chain joins TRBV5-1 to TRBJ2-5; D not resolved. Trimming removed 2 bases at V and 7 bases at J, with 12 bases between. Germline V gene data show CDR1 as SGHRS and CDR2 as YFSETQ. CDR3 length equals 13 residues.

The chain employs TRBV10-1 and TRBJ2-1; 12 nucleotides line up with TRBD2. V trimming: 6 bases; J trimming: 5 bases; junction bases outside the gene matches: 8. In germline, CDR1 is WNHNN, CDR2 SYGVQD (reference sequence). The CDR3 is 16 residues long. The CDR3 DNA reads as TGCGCCAGCAGCGACAGGGGACTAGCGGGCGACAATGAGCAGTTCTTC. It is translated as CASSDRGLAGDNEQFF.

The chain carries TRBV10-3 and TRBJ1-4; 8 nucleotides line up with TRBD1. V gave up 4 bases and J gave up 4 bases; unmatched junction bases: 2. This CDR3 contains 14 residues. Per the germline V gene, CDR1 is ENHRY and CDR2 is SYGVKD. CDR3 coding DNA: TGTGCCATCAGTGGGGGACAGGATAATGAAAAACTGTTTTTT. This sequence encodes CAISGGQDNEKLFF.

The gene calls are TRBV28 and TRBJ2-7; 11 nucleotides align to TRBD1. V shed 5 bases and J 6 bases; nucleotides not matched to a gene: 12. This CDR3 has 16 residues. Germline loops: CDR1 MDHEN, CDR2 SYDVKM. The DNA of the CDR3 is TGTGCCAGCAGTCTTCCCGGGACAGGGGGGTTTCGCGAGCAGTACTTC. This encodes CASSLPGTGGFREQYF. The full variable domain, with the rest looked up from reference TRBV28 and TRBJ2-7, is DVKVTQSSRYLVKRTGEKVFLECVQDMDHENMFWYRQDPGLGLRLIYFSYDVKMKEKGDIPEGYSVSREKKERFSLILESASTNQTSMYLCASSLPGTGGFREQYFGPGTRLTVT.

The CDR3: CATSTIGTSSYEQYF. The CDR3 DNA reads TGTGCCACCAGCACAATTGGGACTAGCTCCTACGAGCAGTACTTC. J is TRBJ2-7 and V is TRBV15; 8 nucleotides match TRBD2. V dropped 4 bases and J dropped 0; count of bases not matched to a gene: 5. Germline values: CDR1 LNHNV, CDR2 YYDKDF (reference sequence). This CDR3 comprises 15 residues.

In its sample, this clone was seen a few times. V is TRBV6-5 and J is TRBJ2-5; 8 nucleotides match TRBD2. The V segment lost 5 bases and the J segment 4 bases; nucleotides outside the gene matches: 6. This CDR3 comprises 14 residues. CDR1 and CDR2 from the germline V gene are MNHEY and SVGAGI. The CDR3 DNA reads as TGTGCCAGCAGTCTAACAACTAGCGGAGAGACCCAGTACTTC. Protein product: CASSLTTSGETQYF.

The rearrangement joins TRBV5-1 to TRBJ1-2; TRBD1 might be the D (6 bases). CDR1 and CDR2 (germline): SGHRS, YFSETQ. V lost 5 bases, J lost 0 bases, and 11 bases lay in between. There are 14 residues in the CDR3. The CDR3 is CASRDSLSNYGYTF. The CDR3 DNA reads TGCGCCAGCAGGGACAGCCTTTCTAACTATGGCTACACCTTC.

The chain uses TRBV11-2 and TRBJ1-1, with 7 bases matching TRBD1. With V trimmed by 2 bases and J by 10 bases, 7 bases remained unmatched. The CDR3 loop spans 13 amino acids. The germline V gene has CDR1 SGHAT and CDR2 FQNNGV. Here the CDR3 reads CASSLTGASGAFF. Here the CDR3 DNA reads TGTGCCAGCAGCTTAACAGGGGCCTCCGGAGCTTTCTTT.

This clone was detected only a few times. The V gene is TRBV27, the J gene TRBJ1-4; D is uncertain. V lost 2 bases and J 0 bases, leaving 7 bases between the germline ends. Germline V lookup: CDR1 MNHEY, CDR2 SMNVEV (reference sequence). The length of the CDR3 is 15 residues. The CDR3 sequence is CASSLRTSTNEKLFF. The CDR3, as DNA: TGTGCCAGCAGTTTACGAACTTCAACTAATGAAAAACTGTTTTTT.

The CDR3 DNA is TGTGCCAGCAGTTCCGGGACTTCCACAGATACGCAGTATTTT. It translates to CASSSGTSTDTQYF. This chain uses TRBV7-3 with TRBJ2-3; D perhaps matches TRBD2 (6 bases). Trimming pared 6 bases from V and 2 bases from J, leaving 12 bases between. Per the germline V gene, CDR1 is SGHTA and CDR2 is FQGTGA. The CDR3 is made up of 14 amino acids.

The rearrangement joins TRBV6-4 to TRBJ2-5, with 7 nucleotides matching TRBD1. This CDR3 spans 16 amino acids. The germline V gene encodes CDR1 MRHNA and CDR2 SNTAGT. V lost 0 bases to trimming and J lost 5 bases; unmatched junction nucleotides: 9. For the CDR3, the DNA is TGTGCCAGCAGTGACTCGGGACAGAAGATGTGGGAGACCCAGTACTTC. Translating gives CASSDSGQKMWETQYF.